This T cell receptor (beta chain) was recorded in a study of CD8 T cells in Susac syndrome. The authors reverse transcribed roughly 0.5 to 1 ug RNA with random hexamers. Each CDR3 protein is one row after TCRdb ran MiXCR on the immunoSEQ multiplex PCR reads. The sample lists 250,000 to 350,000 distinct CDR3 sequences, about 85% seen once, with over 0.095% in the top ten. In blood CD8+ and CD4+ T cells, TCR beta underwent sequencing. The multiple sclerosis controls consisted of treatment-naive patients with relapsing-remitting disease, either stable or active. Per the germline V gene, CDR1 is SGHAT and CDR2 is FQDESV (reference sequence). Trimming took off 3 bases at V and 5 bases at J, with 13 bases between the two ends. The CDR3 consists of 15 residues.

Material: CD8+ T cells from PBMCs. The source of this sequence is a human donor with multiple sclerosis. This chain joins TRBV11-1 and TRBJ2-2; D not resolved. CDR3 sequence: CASSLSPVRTGELFF. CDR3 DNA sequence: TGTGCCAGCAGCTTGTCACCAGTGAGAACCGGGGAGCTGTTTTTT.